The next 26 T cell receptor beta chains were all read from a single sample in a study of OX40 agonist ivuxolimab in advanced cancers. Libraries came from the immunoSEQ multiplex PCR assay. The table comes from immuneACCESS by way of TCRdb, which keeps in-frame sequences with V and J called. Part of the clones is missing from these tables; in studies checked, under half for an unresolved V gene and the rest for unknown reasons. The sample table contains approximately 160,000 clones; only one count was recorded for under 95% of them. Together, the top ten hold around 0.28% of the sample. Sequenced material: CD4+ or CD8+ T cells sorted from blood, taken in a trial of the OX40 agonist ivuxolimab. The source of these receptors is an adult with an advanced solid tumor such as melanoma, head and neck, liver or kidney cancer.

The chain employs TRBV5-6 and TRBJ1-2; 8 bases fit TRBD1. Germline lookup yields CDR1 SGHDT and CDR2 YYEEEE. The CDR3 loop spans 18 amino acids. Trimming cost V 3 bases and J 4 bases; bases outside gene matches: 17. In nucleotides, the CDR3 is TGTGCCAGCAGCTCGATACAGAACAGGGGGGCTGGAGTCTATGGCTACACCTTC. Amino acid sequence: CASSSIQNRGAGVYGYTF.

This clone was observed a single time. The rearrangement links TRBV7-8 to TRBJ2-1, with a tentative D call TRBD1 (7 bases). Per germline, CDR1 SGHVS and CDR2 FQNEAQ. The CDR3 length is 16 residues. Trimming left V 4 bases short and J 4 bases short, with 17 bases between. The CDR3 reads CASSSPRRGQYNEQFF. The CDR3 nucleotides are TGTGCCAGCAGCTCTCCGAGGAGGGGGCAGTACAATGAGCAGTTCTTC.

The chain is built from TRBV7-2 and TRBJ1-5; 7 bases are a match to TRBD1. Germline CDR1 reads SGHTA; CDR2 reads FQGNSA. This CDR3 is built from 15 residues. Trimming at V came to 5 bases and at J to 3 bases, leaving 7 bases not matched to a gene. In nucleotides, the CDR3 is TGTGCCAGCAGCCCCCAGACAGGGCTCAATCAGCCCCAGCATTTT. Translated, it gives CASSPQTGLNQPQHF.

This chain joins TRBV5-4 and TRBJ2-6, with a possible D match to TRBD2 (5 bases). CDR1 is SGHNT and CDR2 is YYREEE in the germline V gene (reference sequence). The CDR3 is made up of 15 amino acids. Trimming stripped 4 bases from V and 2 bases from J, with 10 bases between. The CDR3 region has the DNA TGTGCCAGCAGCCCCCACGGGGCTGGGGCCAACGTCCTGACTTTC. Translating gives CASSPHGAGANVLTF.

This chain joins TRBV30 and TRBJ1-6; unclear D gene. This CDR3 has 13 residues. Trimming took off 0 bases at V and 10 bases at J, with 10 bases between the two ends. The germline CDR1 and CDR2 sequences are GTSNPN and SVGIG (reference sequence). CDR3 loop: CAWSVNSLSPLHF. CDR3 nucleotide sequence: TGTGCCTGGAGTGTGAACAGCCTATCACCCCTCCACTTT. Variable domain in full (rest from reference TRBV30 and TRBJ1-6): SQTIHQWPATLVQPVGSPLSLECTVEGTSNPNLYWYRQAAGRGLQLLFYSVGIGQISSEVPQNLSASRPQDRQFILSSKKLLLSDSGFYLCAWSVNSLSPLHFGNGTRLTVT.

This chain uses TRBV15 with TRBJ2-1; TRBD2 matches at 8 bases. Trimming took 0 bases from V and 9 from J; bases not matched to a gene: 4. Per germline, CDR1 LNHNV and CDR2 YYDKDF (reference sequence). The CDR3 runs to 14 residues. DNA for the CDR3: TGTGCCACCAGCAGAGAGAGCGGGAGAGTTGAGCAGTTCTTC. It encodes CATSRESGRVEQFF.

The rearrangement joins TRBV9 to TRBJ2-7; 10 bases match TRBD2. Trimming cost V 0 bases and J 0 bases; bases outside gene matches: 9. The V gene's germline CDR1 is SGDLS and CDR2 YYNGEE. This CDR3 is built from 18 residues. CDR3 nucleotides: TGTGCCAGCAGCGTAGGAGCTAGCGGGAGATTCTTCTCCTACGAGCAGTACTTC. Its protein is CASSVGASGRFFSYEQYF.

The chain links TRBV18 to TRBJ1-5, with 10 nucleotides matching TRBD1. The CDR3 extends over 15 amino acids. The germline V gene has CDR1 KGHSH and CDR2 LQKENI. Losses at the gene ends were 3 bases for V and 4 bases for J; bases not matched to a gene: 3. The DNA of the CDR3 is TGTGCCAGCTCACCCGGACAGGGGGTAAATCAGCCCCAGCATTTT. Encoded protein: CASSPGQGVNQPQHF.

V and J are TRBV4-3 and TRBJ2-2, with a weak D call TRBD1 (6 bases). The V gene lost 5 bases and the J gene lost 6 bases, with 13 bases spanning the gap. The CDR3 spans 14 residues. Per the germline V gene, CDR1 is LGHNA and CDR2 is YSLEER. The chain's CDR3 is CASSTQGMAGELFF. DNA of the CDR3: TGCGCCAGCAGCACACAGGGCATGGCCGGGGAGCTGTTTTTT.

The chain combines TRBV9 with TRBJ2-7; the match to TRBD1 covers 9 bases. The CDR3 is 15 residues long. V gave up 0 bases and J gave up 3 bases; unmatched junction bases: 4. Germline V gene lookup returns CDR1 SGDLS and CDR2 YYNGEE. The CDR3 DNA reads TGTGCCAGCAGCGTAGGGGGACAGGGTGGCTACGAGCAGTACTTC. This gives the protein CASSVGGQGGYEQYF.

The chain joins TRBV2 to TRBJ2-7; D possibly corresponds to TRBD2 (5 bases). Trimming shortened V by 1 base and J by 5 bases, and 18 bases separated the two germline ends. The length of the CDR3 is 16 residues. Germline CDR1 reads SNHLY; CDR2 reads FYNNEI. The CDR3, as DNA: TGTGCCAGCAGTGAAGGATCGGTTGGGGTGAGGGACGAGCAGTACTTC. Translated: CASSEGSVGVRDEQYF.

In nucleotides, the CDR3 is TGTGCCAGCAGCCGTGACCCTACAGGAAGCTCCTACAATGAGCAGTTCTTC. Protein: CASSRDPTGSSYNEQFF. The V gene is TRBV28, the J gene TRBJ2-1, with D possibly matching TRBD1 (5 bases). The V and J ends lost 6 bases and 0 bases respectively, with 18 bases between them. The germline V gene encodes CDR1 MDHEN and CDR2 SYDVKM. The CDR3 has 17 amino acids.

The CDR3 reads CASRSAKGNTIYF. In nucleotides, the CDR3 is TGTGCCAGTAGGTCGGCCAAGGGAAACACCATATATTTT. This chain links TRBV19 with TRBJ1-3; no reliable D call. With 6 bases removed from V and 4 bases from J, the gap between germline ends came to 10 bases. The germline CDR1 and CDR2 sequences are LNHDA and SQIVND (reference sequence). The CDR3 runs to 13 residues.

The chain recombines TRBV10-3 with TRBJ1-5; 8 bases align to TRBD1. The V gene's germline CDR1 is ENHRY and CDR2 SYGVKD. V trimming: 5 bases; J trimming: 2 bases; junction bases outside the gene matches: 5. CDR3 length: 15 residues. The CDR3 coding sequence is TGTGCCATCAGTAAAGAGGACAGGGGCAATCAGCCCCAGCATTTT. Translated, it gives CAISKEDRGNQPQHF.

This clone was counted a few times. V gene TRBV7-2 combines with J gene TRBJ1-5; no firm D call. V gave up 5 bases and J gave up 7 bases, with 15 bases separating them. Germline V lookup: CDR1 SGHTA, CDR2 FQGNSA. CDR3 length equals 14 residues. As DNA, the CDR3 is TGTGCCAGCAGCCCCCGATGGCCGGGGCAGCCCCAGCATTTT. It is translated as CASSPRWPGQPQHF.

This clone has a single count. This chain links TRBV7-2 with TRBJ1-1; D remains ambiguous. Trimming stripped 6 bases from V and 3 bases from J, with 11 bases between. The CDR3 sequence is 13 residues long. Germline values: CDR1 SGHTA, CDR2 FQGNSA. The CDR3 reads CASSLSGYTEAFF. CDR3 DNA sequence: TGTGCCAGCAGTCTCAGTGGGTACACTGAAGCTTTCTTT.

About this clone: The germline gene is not matched at one end of the junction; a read error may be the cause. This chain connects TRBV7-7 to TRBJ2-3; no clear D. This CDR3 comprises 12 residues. The germline V gene encodes CDR1 SSHAT and CDR2 FNYEAQ (reference sequence). CDR3 sequence (DNA): TGTGCTAGCAGCTTAGGGCAGGCCGTGCAGTATTTT. This sequence encodes CASSLGQAVQYF.

A few counts support this clone. The CDR3 DNA sequence: TGTGCCAGCAGTCTCTCAACAGGGGACGCTCGGCAGTACTTC. Protein: CASSLSTGDARQYF. This chain connects TRBV28 to TRBJ2-7; 7 bases line up with TRBD1. The germline CDR1 and CDR2 sequences are MDHEN and SYDVKM. Unmatched junction bases numbered 13, after V lost 5 bases and J lost 9 bases. The CDR3 runs 14 residues. The variable domain in full, with the rest retrieved from reference TRBV28 and TRBJ2-7, is DVKVTQSSRYLVKRTGEKVFLECVQDMDHENMFWYRQDPGLGLRLIYFSYDVKMKEKGDIPEGYSVSREKKERFSLILESASTNQTSMYLCASSLSTGDARQYFGPGTRLTVT.

The rearrangement uses TRBV10-3 and TRBJ1-2; D may be TRBD1 (5 bases). The CDR3 loop spans 12 amino acids. Germline CDR1 and CDR2: ENHRY and SYGVKD. The chain's CDR3 is CAPTGRGRGYTF. The CDR3 DNA reads as TGTGCACCGACCGGGAGGGGACGAGGCTACACCTTC.

The rearrangement links TRBV25-1 to TRBJ1-2; TRBD1 matches at 8 bases. This CDR3 has 13 residues. The germline V gene has CDR1 MGHDK and CDR2 SYGVNS. V shed 6 bases and J 5 bases; nucleotides not matched to a gene: 5. CDR3 nucleotide sequence: TGTGCCAGCAGAATTGACAGGGGTTATGGCTACACCTTC. Protein product: CASRIDRGYGYTF.

J is TRBJ2-5 and V is TRBV7-3, with 8 nucleotides matching TRBD2. The V gene end was trimmed by 5 bases and the J gene end by 3 bases; junction bases not matched to a gene: 2. CDR3 length equals 13 residues. Germline loops: CDR1 SGHTA, CDR2 FQGTGA. The CDR3 region is CASSGGLEETQYF. CDR3 nucleotide sequence: TGTGCCAGCAGCGGGGGACTAGAAGAGACCCAGTACTTC.

The chain is built from TRBV14 and TRBJ2-1; D is ambiguous. Trimming shortened V by 5 bases and J by 6 bases, and 14 bases separated the two germline ends. Germline V CDR1 and CDR2: SGHDN, FVKESK. This CDR3 spans 14 amino acids. The CDR3: CASSRRARSNEQFF. As DNA, the CDR3 is TGTGCCAGCAGCAGACGGGCCCGTTCCAATGAGCAGTTCTTC. Based on the CDR3 plus reference TRBV14 and TRBJ2-1, the full variable domain is EAGVTQFPSHSVIEKGQTVTLRCDPISGHDNLYWYRRVMGKEIKFLLHFVKESKQDESGMPNNRFLAERTGGTYSTLKVQPAELEDSGVYFCASSRRARSNEQFFGPGTRLTVL.

The V call is TRBV6-5, the J call TRBJ1-3, with D uncertain. V was clipped by 6 bases and J by 0 bases, with 9 bases between them. Germline values: CDR1 MNHEY, CDR2 SVGAGI. The CDR3 totals 14 residues. Written as DNA, the CDR3 is TGTGCCAGCAGCCTTGGTGCCTCTGGAAACACCATATATTTT. Its translation: CASSLGASGNTIYF.

This sequence joins TRBV29-1 and TRBJ2-3; D may correspond to TRBD1 or TRBD2 (5 bases each). The CDR3 spans 14 residues. V lost 3 bases and J 5 bases, leaving 15 bases between the germline ends. CDR1 is SQVTM, CDR2 ANQGSEA, per germline. The CDR3 reads CSVEKGAGGDTQYF. CDR3 bases: TGCAGCGTTGAGAAAGGGGCTGGGGGAGATACGCAGTATTTT.

The chain links TRBV11-3 to TRBJ2-1; D is perhaps TRBD1 (7 bases). V gave up 5 bases and J gave up 2 bases, with 16 bases separating them. The CDR3 consists of 16 residues. Germline lookup yields CDR1 SGHNT and CDR2 YENEEA. The CDR3 DNA reads TGTGCCAGCAGCCCCGGAGGGGGCTCAACCTACAATGAGCAGTTCTTC. Translated: CASSPGGGSTYNEQFF.

J is TRBJ1-1 and V is TRBV11-2; 8 nucleotides match TRBD1. Germline V gene sequence: CDR1 SGHAT, CDR2 FQNNGV. The V segment lost 2 bases and the J segment 8 bases; nucleotides outside the gene matches: 7. This CDR3 has 14 amino acids. The CDR3 sequence: CASSLRGQEREAFF. CDR3 nucleotides: TGTGCCAGCAGCTTAAGGGGACAGGAACGAGAAGCTTTCTTT. The complete variable domain, with remaining parts taken from reference TRBV11-2 and TRBJ1-1, reads EAGVAQSPRYKIIEKRQSVAFWCNPISGHATLYWYQQILGQGPKLLIQFQNNGVVDDSQLPKDRFSAERLKGVDSTLKIQPAKLEDSAVYLCASSLRGQEREAFFGQGTRLTVV.